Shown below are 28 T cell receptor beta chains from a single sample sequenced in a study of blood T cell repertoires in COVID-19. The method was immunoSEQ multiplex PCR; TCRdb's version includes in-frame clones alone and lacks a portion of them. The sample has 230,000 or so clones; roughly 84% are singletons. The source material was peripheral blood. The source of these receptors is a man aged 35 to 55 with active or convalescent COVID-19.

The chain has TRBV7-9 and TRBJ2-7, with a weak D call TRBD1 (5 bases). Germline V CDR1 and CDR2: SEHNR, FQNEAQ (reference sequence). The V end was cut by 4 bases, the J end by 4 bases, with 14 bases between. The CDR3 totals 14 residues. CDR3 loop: CASSSSQGTYEQYF. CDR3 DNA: TGTGCCAGCAGCTCATCCCAGGGAACGTACGAGCAGTACTTC.

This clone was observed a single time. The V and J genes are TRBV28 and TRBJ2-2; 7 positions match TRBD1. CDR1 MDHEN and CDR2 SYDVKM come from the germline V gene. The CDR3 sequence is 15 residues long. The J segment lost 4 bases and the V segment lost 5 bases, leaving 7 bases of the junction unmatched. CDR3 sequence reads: CASSPRQGRTGELFF. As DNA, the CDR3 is TGTGCCAGCAGTCCAAGACAGGGTCGCACCGGGGAGCTGTTTTTT.

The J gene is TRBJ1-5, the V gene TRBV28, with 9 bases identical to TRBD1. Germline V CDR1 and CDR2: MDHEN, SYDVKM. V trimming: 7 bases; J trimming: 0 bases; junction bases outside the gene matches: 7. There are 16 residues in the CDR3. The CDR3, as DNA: TGTGCCAGCATTCCGACAGGGGGATATAGCAATCAGCCCCAGCATTTT. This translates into CASIPTGGYSNQPQHF.

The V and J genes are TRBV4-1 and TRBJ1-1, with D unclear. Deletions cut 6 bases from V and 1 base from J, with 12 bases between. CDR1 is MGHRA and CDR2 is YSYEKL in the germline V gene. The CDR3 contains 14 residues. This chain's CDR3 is CASRRGSSNTEAFF. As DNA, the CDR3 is TGCGCCAGCAGACGTGGCTCCTCGAACACTGAAGCTTTCTTT.

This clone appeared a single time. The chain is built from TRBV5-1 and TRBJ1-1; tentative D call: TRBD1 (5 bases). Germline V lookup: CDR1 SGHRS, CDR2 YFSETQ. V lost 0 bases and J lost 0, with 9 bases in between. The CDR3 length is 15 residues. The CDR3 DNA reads TGCGCCAGCAGCTTGGGGGGCAGAATGAACACTGAAGCTTTCTTT. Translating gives CASSLGGRMNTEAFF.

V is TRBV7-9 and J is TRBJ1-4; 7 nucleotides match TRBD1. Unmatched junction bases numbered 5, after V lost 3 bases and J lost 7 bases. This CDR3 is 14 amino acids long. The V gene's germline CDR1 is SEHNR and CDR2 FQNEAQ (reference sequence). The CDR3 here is CASSFTTGSEKLFF. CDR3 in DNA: TGTGCCAGCAGCTTTACGACAGGGAGTGAAAAACTGTTTTTT.

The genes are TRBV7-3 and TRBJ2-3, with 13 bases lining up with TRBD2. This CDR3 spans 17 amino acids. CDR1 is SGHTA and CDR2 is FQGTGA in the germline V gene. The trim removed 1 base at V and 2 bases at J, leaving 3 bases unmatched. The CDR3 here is CASSLRGLAGPTDTQYF. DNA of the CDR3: TGTGCCAGCAGCTTAAGGGGACTAGCGGGACCCACAGATACGCAGTATTTT.

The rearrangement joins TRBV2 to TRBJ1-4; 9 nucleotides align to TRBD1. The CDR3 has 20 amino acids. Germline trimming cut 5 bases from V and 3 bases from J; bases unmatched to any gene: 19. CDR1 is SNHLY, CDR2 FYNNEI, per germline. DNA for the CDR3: TGTGCCAGCAGTCACTCAGCCGAGGGACAGGGTCGGCGGGCTAATGAAAAACTGTTTTTT. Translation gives CASSHSAEGQGRRANEKLFF. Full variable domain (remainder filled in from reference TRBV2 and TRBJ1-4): EPEVTQTPSHQVTQMGQEVILRCVPISNHLYFYWYRQILGQKVEFLVSFYNNEISEKSEIFDDQFSVERPDGSNFTLKIRSTKLEDSAMYFCASSHSAEGQGRRANEKLFFGSGTQLSVL.

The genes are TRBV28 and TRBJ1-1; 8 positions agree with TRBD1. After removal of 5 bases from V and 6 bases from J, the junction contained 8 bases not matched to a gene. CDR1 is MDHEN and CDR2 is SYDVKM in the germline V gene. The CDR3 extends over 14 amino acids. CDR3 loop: CASSPPQTGAEAFF. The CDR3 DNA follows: TGTGCCAGCAGTCCCCCTCAGACAGGGGCTGAAGCTTTCTTT.

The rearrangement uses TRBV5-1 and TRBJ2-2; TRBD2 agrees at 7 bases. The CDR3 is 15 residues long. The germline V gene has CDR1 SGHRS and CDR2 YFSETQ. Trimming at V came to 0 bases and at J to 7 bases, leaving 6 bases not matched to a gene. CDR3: CASSLGTSENGELFF. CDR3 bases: TGCGCCAGCAGCTTGGGTACTAGCGAAAACGGGGAGCTGTTTTTT.

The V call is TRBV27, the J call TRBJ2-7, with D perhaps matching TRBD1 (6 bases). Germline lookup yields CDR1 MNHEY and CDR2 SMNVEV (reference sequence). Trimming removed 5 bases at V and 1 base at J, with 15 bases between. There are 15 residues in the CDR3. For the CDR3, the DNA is TGTGCCAGCAGTCTTTCCTTCACAGGGTCCTACGAGCAGTACTTC. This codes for CASSLSFTGSYEQYF.

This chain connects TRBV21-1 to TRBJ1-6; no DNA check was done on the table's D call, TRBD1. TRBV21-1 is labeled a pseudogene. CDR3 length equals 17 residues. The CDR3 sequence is CASSKFGQGLDNSPLHF. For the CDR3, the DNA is TGTGCCAGCAGCAAATTCGGTCAGGGCCTCGATAATTCACCCCTCCACTTT.

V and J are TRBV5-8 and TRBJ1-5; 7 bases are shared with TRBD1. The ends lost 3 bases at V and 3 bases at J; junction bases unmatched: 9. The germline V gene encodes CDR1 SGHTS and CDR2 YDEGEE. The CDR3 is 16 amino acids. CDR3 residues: CASSYHAGTVNQPQHF. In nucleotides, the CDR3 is TGTGCCAGCAGCTACCACGCCGGGACAGTCAATCAGCCCCAGCATTTT. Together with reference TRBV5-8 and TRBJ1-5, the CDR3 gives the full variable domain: EAGVTQSPTHLIKTRGQQATLRCSPISGHTSVYWYQQALGLGLQFLLWYDEGEERNRGNFPPRFSGRQFPNYSSELNVNALELEDSALYLCASSYHAGTVNQPQHFGDGTRLSIL.

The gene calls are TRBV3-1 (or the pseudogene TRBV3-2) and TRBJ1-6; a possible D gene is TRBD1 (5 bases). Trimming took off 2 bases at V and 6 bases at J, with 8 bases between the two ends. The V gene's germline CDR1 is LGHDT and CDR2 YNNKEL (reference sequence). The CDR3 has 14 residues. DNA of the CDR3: TGTGCCAGCAGCCAAAGGGGAGGTAATTCACCCCTCCACTTT. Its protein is CASSQRGGNSPLHF.

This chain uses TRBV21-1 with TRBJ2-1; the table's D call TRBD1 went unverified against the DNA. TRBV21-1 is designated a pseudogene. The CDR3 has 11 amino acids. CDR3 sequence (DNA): TGTGCCAGCCCAGGGTTCAATGAGCAGTTCTTC. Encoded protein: CASPGFNEQFF.

The CDR3 DNA sequence: TGTGCCAGTAGTACTCGAAGGGGCTACAATGAGCAGTTCTTC. It translates to CASSTRRGYNEQFF. J is TRBJ2-1 and V is TRBV19, with D possibly matching TRBD1 (5 bases). In germline, CDR1 is LNHDA, CDR2 SQIVND (reference sequence). Deletions cut 4 bases from V and 3 bases from J, with 10 bases between. CDR3 length: 14 residues.

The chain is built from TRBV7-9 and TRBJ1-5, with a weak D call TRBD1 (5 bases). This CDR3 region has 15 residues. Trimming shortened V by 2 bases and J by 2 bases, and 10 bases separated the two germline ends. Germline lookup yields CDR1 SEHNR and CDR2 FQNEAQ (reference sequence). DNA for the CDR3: TGTGCCAGCAGCTTAACTCAAGGGGGCAATCAGCCCCAGCATTTT. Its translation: CASSLTQGGNQPQHF.

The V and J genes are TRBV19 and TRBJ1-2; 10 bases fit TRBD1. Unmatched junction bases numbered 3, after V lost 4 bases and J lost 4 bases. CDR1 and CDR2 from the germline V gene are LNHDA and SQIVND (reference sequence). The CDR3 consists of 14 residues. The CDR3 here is CASSTDRGPYGYTF. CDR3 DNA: TGTGCCAGTAGTACCGACAGGGGGCCCTATGGCTACACCTTC.

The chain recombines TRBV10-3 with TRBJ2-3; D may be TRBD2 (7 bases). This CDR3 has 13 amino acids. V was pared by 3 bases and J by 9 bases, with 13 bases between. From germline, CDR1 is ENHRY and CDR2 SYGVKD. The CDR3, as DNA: TGTGCCATCAGTGATGGGGGGGCAAGCACGCAGTATTTT. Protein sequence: CAISDGGASTQYF.

The CDR3 sequence is CASSARLAVGDTQYF. In DNA, the CDR3 is TGTGCCAGCAGTGCAAGGCTAGCTGTTGGAGATACGCAGTATTTT. V usage is TRBV2 and J usage is TRBJ2-3; possibly TRBD2 for D (5 bases). V gave up 4 bases and J gave up 5 bases, with 16 bases separating them. Germline loops: CDR1 SNHLY, CDR2 FYNNEI. The CDR3 is 15 residues long.

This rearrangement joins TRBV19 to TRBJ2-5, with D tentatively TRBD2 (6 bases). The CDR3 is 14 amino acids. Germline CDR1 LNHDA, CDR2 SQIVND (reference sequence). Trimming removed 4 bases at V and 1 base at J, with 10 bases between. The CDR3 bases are TGTGCCAGTAGTACTCGGGAGATCCAAGAGACCCAGTACTTC. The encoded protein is CASSTREIQETQYF.

CDR3 sequence: CASSSSMTGYGYTF. The CDR3 DNA reads as TGTGCCAGCAGCTCGTCAATGACAGGCTATGGCTACACCTTC. J is TRBJ1-2 and V is TRBV7-9, with a possible D match to TRBD1 (6 bases). The CDR3 runs to 14 residues. In germline, CDR1 is SEHNR, CDR2 FQNEAQ (reference sequence). The germline V and J ends were trimmed by 4 bases and 4 bases, with 13 bases remaining between them.

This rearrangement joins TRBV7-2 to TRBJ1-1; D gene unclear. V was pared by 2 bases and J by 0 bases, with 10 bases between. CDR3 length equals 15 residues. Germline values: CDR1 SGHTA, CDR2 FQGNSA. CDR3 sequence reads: CASSLRSPLNTEAFF. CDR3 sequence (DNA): TGTGCCAGCAGCTTACGGTCGCCGTTGAACACTGAAGCTTTCTTT. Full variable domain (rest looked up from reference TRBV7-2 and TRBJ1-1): GAGVSQSPSNKVTEKGKDVELRCDPISGHTALYWYRQSLGQGLEFLIYFQGNSAPDKSGLPSDRFSAERTGGSVSTLTIQRTQQEDSAVYLCASSLRSPLNTEAFFGQGTRLTVV.

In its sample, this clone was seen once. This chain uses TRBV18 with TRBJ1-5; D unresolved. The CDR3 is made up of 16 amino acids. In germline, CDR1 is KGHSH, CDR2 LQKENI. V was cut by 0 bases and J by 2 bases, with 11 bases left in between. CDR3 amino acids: CASSPPSGRGNQPQHF. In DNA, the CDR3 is TGTGCCAGCTCACCACCGAGTGGTCGGGGCAATCAGCCCCAGCATTTT.

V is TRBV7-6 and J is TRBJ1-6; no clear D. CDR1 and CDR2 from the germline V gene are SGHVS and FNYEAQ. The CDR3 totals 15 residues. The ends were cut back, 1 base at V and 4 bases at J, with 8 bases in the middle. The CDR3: CASSLESGYNSPLHF. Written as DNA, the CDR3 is TGTGCCAGCAGCTTAGAGTCCGGTTATAATTCACCCCTCCACTTT.

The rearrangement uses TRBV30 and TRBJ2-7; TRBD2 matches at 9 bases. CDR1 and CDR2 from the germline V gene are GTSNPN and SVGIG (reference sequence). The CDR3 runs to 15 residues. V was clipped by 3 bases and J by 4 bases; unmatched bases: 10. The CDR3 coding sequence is TGTGCCTGGAGCCCCACAGCGGGGGGACCTTACGAGCAGTACTTC. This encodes CAWSPTAGGPYEQYF.

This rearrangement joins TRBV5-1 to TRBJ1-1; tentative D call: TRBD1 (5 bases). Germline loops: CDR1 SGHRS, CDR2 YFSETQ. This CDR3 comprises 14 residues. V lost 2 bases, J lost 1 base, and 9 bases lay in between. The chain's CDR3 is CASSFQGENTEAFF. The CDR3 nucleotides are TGCGCCAGCAGCTTTCAGGGTGAGAACACTGAAGCTTTCTTT.

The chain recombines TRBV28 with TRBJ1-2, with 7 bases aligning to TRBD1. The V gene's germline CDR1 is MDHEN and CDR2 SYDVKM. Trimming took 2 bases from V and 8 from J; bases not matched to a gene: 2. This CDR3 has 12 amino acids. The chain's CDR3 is CASSLLRGGYTF. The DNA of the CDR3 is TGTGCCAGCAGTTTACTCAGGGGGGGCTACACCTTC.